These 3 T cell receptor beta chains originate from one sample sequenced in a study of radiotherapy plus CTLA-4 blockade in lung cancer (dated by TCRdb to the late 2010s). Library creation used the immunoSEQ multiplex PCR assay. Held by TCRdb, this immuneACCESS table contains in-frame sequences only and omits some clones. Under half of the omission traces to an unresolved V gene where checked; the cause of the rest is unknown. The sample table contains around 43,000 clones; only one count was recorded for around 75% of them. Of the sample, approximately 9% is held by the ten largest clones. The material was peripheral blood, obtained from a patient treated with radiotherapy plus ipilimumab. The receptors were gathered from a human donor with non-small cell lung cancer who had stable disease on radiotherapy plus ipilimumab.

The J gene is TRBJ1-6, the V gene TRBV6-6; no firm D call. Trimming took 6 bases from V and 8 from J, leaving 8 bases between them. The CDR3 runs 12 residues. The germline V gene has CDR1 MNHNY and CDR2 SVGAGI (reference sequence). The CDR3 DNA reads TGTGCCAGCAGACTGAACGATTCACCCCTCCACTTT. This gives the protein CASRLNDSPLHF.

V usage is TRBV19 and J usage is TRBJ2-7; TRBD1 might be the D (8 bases). CDR3 length: 15 residues. Germline V gene lookup returns CDR1 LNHDA and CDR2 SQIVND (reference sequence). The V and J ends lost 5 bases and 8 bases respectively, with 22 bases between them. This chain's CDR3 is CASSQAGTGREKQYF. The DNA for the CDR3 is TGTGCCAGTAGTCAAGCGGGGACAGGTAGGGAAAAGCAGTACTTC.

This clone was seen more than once but under ten times. The rearrangement links TRBV6-5 to TRBJ1-1; tentatively, D is TRBD1 (6 bases). With 5 bases removed from V and 3 bases from J, the gap between germline ends came to 10 bases. From germline, CDR1 is MNHEY and CDR2 SVGAGI. This CDR3 has 13 amino acids. The CDR3 bases are TGTGCCAGCAGTAGGCAGGGGTACACTGAAGCTTTCTTT. Residues: CASSRQGYTEAFF.